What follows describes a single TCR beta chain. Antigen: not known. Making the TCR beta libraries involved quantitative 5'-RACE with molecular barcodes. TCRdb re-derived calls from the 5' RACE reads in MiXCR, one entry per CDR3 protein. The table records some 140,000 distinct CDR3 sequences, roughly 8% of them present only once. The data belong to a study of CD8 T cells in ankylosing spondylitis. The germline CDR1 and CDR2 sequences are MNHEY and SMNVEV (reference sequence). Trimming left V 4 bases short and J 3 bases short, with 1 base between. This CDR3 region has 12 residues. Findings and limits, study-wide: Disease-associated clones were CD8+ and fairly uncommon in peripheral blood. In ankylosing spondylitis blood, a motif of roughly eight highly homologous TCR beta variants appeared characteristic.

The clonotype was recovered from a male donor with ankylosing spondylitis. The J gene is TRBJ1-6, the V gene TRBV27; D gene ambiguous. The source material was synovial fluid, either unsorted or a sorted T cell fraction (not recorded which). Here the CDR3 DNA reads TGTGCCAGCAGTTACTATAATTCACCCCTCCACTTT. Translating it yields CASSYYNSPLHF.